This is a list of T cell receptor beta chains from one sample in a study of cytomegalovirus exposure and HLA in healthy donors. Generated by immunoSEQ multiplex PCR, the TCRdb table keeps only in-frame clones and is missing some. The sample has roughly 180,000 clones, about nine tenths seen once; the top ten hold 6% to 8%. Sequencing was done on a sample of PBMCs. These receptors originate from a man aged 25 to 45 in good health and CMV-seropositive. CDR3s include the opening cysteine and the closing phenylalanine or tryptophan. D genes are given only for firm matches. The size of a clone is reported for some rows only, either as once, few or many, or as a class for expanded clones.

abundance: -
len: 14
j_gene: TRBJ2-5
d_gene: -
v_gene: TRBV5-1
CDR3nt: TGCGCCAGCAGCTTGACTAGCCCCCAAGAGACCCAGTACTTC
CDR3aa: CASSLTSPQETQYF

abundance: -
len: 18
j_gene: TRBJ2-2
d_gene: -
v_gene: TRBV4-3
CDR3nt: TGCGCCAGCAGCCAAGATCTGTGGATTCTGAGACACACCGGGGAGCTGTTTTTT
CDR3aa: CASSQDLWILRHTGELFF

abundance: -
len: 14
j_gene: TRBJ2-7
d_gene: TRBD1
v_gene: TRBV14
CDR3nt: TGTGCCAGCAGACGACAGGGCCCTTCCTACGAGCAGTACTTC
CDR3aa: CASRRQGPSYEQYF

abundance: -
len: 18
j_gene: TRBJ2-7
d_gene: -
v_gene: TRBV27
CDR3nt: TGTGCCAGCACGAAGCTCGAAGCCACACACAGGCGATCCTACGAGCAGTACTTC
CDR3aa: CASTKLEATHRRSYEQYF

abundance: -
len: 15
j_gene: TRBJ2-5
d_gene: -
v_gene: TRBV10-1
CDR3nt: TGCGCCAGCACCTTACAGGAGGGACTCCCGGAGACCCAGTACTTC
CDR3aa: CASTLQEGLPETQYF

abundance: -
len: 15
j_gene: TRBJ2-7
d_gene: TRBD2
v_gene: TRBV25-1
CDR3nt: TGTGCCAGCAGCTCGGTAGCGGGAGTGACCTACGAGCAGTACTTC
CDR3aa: CASSSVAGVTYEQYF

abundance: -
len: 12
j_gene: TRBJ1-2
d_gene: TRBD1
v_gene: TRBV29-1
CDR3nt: TGCAGCTCTCCGGGACAGGGAGGAGGCTACACCTTC
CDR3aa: CSSPGQGGGYTF

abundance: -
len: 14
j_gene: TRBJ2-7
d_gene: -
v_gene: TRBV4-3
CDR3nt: TGCGCCAGCAGCCTTTCAGGGGGGGTCTACGAGCAGTACTTC
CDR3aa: CASSLSGGVYEQYF

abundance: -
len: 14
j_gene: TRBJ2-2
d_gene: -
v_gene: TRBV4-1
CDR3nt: TGCGCCAGCAGCCAAGATGTGACGGGCGGGGAGCTGTTTTTT
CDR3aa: CASSQDVTGGELFF

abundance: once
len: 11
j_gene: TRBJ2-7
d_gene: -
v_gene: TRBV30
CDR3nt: TGTGCCTGGATGCGGGCCTACGAGCAGTACTTC
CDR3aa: CAWMRAYEQYF

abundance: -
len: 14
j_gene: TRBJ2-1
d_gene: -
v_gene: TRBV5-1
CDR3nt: TGCGCCAGCAGCTTGGCCACAGGGATGGGTGAGCAGTTCTTC
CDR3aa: CASSLATGMGEQFF

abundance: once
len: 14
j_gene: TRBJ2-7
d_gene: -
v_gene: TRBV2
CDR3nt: TGTGCCAGCAGTCGACCCCTCCGCCCCTACGAGCAGTACTTC
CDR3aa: CASSRPLRPYEQYF

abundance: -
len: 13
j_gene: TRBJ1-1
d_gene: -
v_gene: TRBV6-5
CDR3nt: TGTGCCAGCAGGGGTTTAAGGAACACTGAAGCTTTCTTT
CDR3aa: CASRGLRNTEAFF

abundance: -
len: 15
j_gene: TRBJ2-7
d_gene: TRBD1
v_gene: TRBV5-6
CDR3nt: TGTGCCAGCAGCTCGGCGGACAGGGCCACCTACGAGCAGTACTTC
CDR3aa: CASSSADRATYEQYF

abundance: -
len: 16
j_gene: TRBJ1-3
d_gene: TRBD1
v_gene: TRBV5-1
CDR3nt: TGCGCCAGCAGCACAGACAGGGTACTCTCTGGAAACACCATATATTTT
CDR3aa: CASSTDRVLSGNTIYF

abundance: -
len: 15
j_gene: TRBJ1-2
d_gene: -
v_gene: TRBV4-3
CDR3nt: TGCGCCAGCAGCCAAGATTTCGGGAAAGCTTCGGGCTACACCTTC
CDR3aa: CASSQDFGKASGYTF

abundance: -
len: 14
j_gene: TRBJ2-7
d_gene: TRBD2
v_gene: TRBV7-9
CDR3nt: TGTGCCAGCAGCTTAGGGCGACTAGCCGACGAGCAGTACTTC
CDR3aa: CASSLGRLADEQYF

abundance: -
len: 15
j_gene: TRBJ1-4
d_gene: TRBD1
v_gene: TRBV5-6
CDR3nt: TGTGCCAGCAGCGACGGGACAGGGCTTAATGAAAAACTGTTTTTT
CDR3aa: CASSDGTGLNEKLFF